Here is one T cell receptor beta chain with its context. Its target is unknown. The sample comes from a study of response to subunit inactivated influenza vaccine. MiXCR, applied by TCRdb to the RT-PCR reads, yields one record per CDR3 protein. This table holds 650,000 to 800,000 distinct CDR3 sequences, approximately 17% found once. V dropped 6 bases and J dropped 6; count of bases not matched to a gene: 10. CDR3 length: 14 residues. Study-wide results and limits: Seasonal influenza vaccination, on each occasion, was suggested by the authors to recruit few new T cells.

The chain combines TRBV12-3 or TRBV12-4 with TRBJ1-2; 7 bases fit TRBD1. The origin of this receptor is a man in his forties or fifties who received an inactivated influenza vaccine. This specimen was PBMCs from blood, taken roughly 5 days after vaccination. CDR3 protein: CASSSLDRVDGYTF. CDR3 in DNA: TGTGCCAGCAGCTCCCTCGACAGGGTTGATGGCTACACCTTC.